This T cell receptor beta chain was documented in a study of blood T cell repertoires in COVID-19. Trimming at V came to 2 bases and at J to 2 bases, leaving 2 bases not matched to a gene. CDR1 is MNHNY and CDR2 is SVGAGI in the germline V gene (reference sequence). The CDR3 consists of 15 residues. Sequenced by immunoSEQ multiplex PCR; TCRdb stores in-frame clones only, minus some. Found here are about 260,000 clones, 75% to 90% of them singletons; the top ten hold about 4%. The sequence came from a woman aged 40 to 50 with acute or convalescent COVID-19. This chain joins TRBV6-6 and TRBJ1-2; TRBD1 agrees at 10 bases. Sequences were obtained from peripheral blood. The CDR3 reads CASSYRGQGNYGYTF. In nucleotides, the CDR3 is TGTGCCAGCAGTTACAGGGGACAGGGGAACTATGGCTACACCTTC.